The present T cell receptor (beta chain) was sequenced within a study of shared clonotypes between healthy human individuals (dated by TCRdb to about 2020). Background on the whole study: A couple of women and three men aged 18 to 49 years were included in the cohort. Blood TCR repertoires of a handful of healthy adults were deeply sequenced to estimate repertoire size and the extent of clonotype sharing between individuals. To increase sequencing depth and limit assay-specific biases, TCR repertoire library preparation and sequencing were carried out by different laboratories using diverse techniques. Each donor's leukapheresis produced roughly between roughly 0.85 and 9.5 billion PBMCs. The paper as a whole reports these results and caveats: Pairwise subsampling led to the expectation that sequencing depth would affect the degree of clonotype sharing among donors. Because the study included a small number of donors, the genetic and exposure-history diversity represented was limited. Sampling was restricted to blood, and TCR repertoires in tissues likely differ from the TCR repertoires found in blood.

The CDR1 and CDR2 encoded by the germline V gene are SNHLY and FYNNEI. The germline ends are 15 bases apart after V is trimmed by 8 bases and J by 5 bases. CDR3 length: 13 amino acids, cysteine to phenylalanine. Kept here is only the CDR3 DNA, which spans 39 bases and is read in frame from base 1. Healthy HIV-negative adults with no recently reported acute infections or vaccinations were included as donors. Every donor was a Caucasian adult residing in Nashville, Tennessee, USA. For unsorted samples, roughly 86 million PBMCs were counted and genomic DNA was extracted with the QIAamp DNA Blood Mini kit. Blood was collected by leukapheresis, and PBMCs were isolated by Ficoll-Histopaque density gradient centrifugation and then cryopreserved in liquid nitrogen vapor phase. Notes on this clone: What this receptor recognizes is not known. The record has no base qualities; no much larger clone is one base away.

Using the deep immunoSEQ assay, TCR CDR3 regions were amplified from genomic DNA by multiplex PCR. Extracted genomic DNA from each cell subset was spread evenly across all wells of several immunoSEQ 96-well plates, with each plate serving as a replicate. For unsorted PBMC, roughly 330 ng genomic DNA, equal to approximately 30,000 T cell genomes, was loaded into each replicate PCR. Ten immunoSEQ deep assay plates were used to sequence the unsorted PBMC genomic DNA. Purified libraries were measured with a Qubit 3.0 fluorometer, size-checked on a Bioanalyzer 2100, and measured again with the KAPA Library Quantification kit. Every immunoSEQ 96-well plate was sequenced on a separate single-read 150-cycle Illumina NextSeq 550 flow cell. The study's own analysis went as follows. Because the immunoSEQ output held only junctional sequences and lacked quality scores, the filtering could not match the filtering applied to full-length reads. Sequences were annotated with PyIR, a Python wrapper for IgBLAST v1.9, and V/J genes and CDR3 were assigned using IMGT germline references. Any read was removed if the V/J assignment was weak (E-value above 1e-6), the CDR3 was missing, or the read contained stop codons, out-of-frame junctions, or ambiguous translated residues. V3J clonotypes were defined by identical inferred V gene, J gene, and CDR3 amino acid sequence. Percentage overlap between repertoires was calculated by dividing the number of shared unique clonotypes by the size of the smaller repertoire. Richness of each repertoire was evaluated using RTK rarefaction, the Chao1 estimator, and Recon v2.1 estimates of unobserved clonotypes. TCRdb mirrors the immuneACCESS table, restricted to in-frame sequences. Some clones are absent from its copies; in checked studies, under half trace to an unresolved V gene, and the reason for the others is unknown. D and trimming were read from the DNA, whereas the V and J calls and clone size are those reported in that table. The sample yields about 470,000 clones; about four fifths were counted once. The leading ten clones occupy around 13% of the sample.

This sequence was found in a woman between 35 and 50 years old in good health. Some clones in this sample may be carry-over from other donors' samples. The sequenced sample consisted of PBMCs. The rearranged chain carries TRBV2 and TRBJ1-2, with TRBD1 tentatively as D gene (5 bases match). The CDR3 is CASRDPRRYGYTF. At the DNA level, the sequence is TGTGCCAGCCGGGACCCAAGGCGGTATGGCTACACCTTC.